This note documents a single T cell receptor (beta chain) sequence. The CDR3 is 14 amino acids. The germline gives CDR1 LNHDA, CDR2 SQIVND (reference sequence). The V gene lost 5 bases and the J gene lost 5 bases, with 14 bases spanning the gap. These data belong to a study of T cell changes during pregnancy in multiple sclerosis. Sequencing was performed with immunoSEQ multiplex PCR; in TCRdb, only in-frame clones are kept and a portion is missing. In the table there are 110,000 or so clones, approximately 95% of which are singletons. The specimen comprised peripheral blood, sampled before pregnancy. This clonotype was obtained from a female donor with multiple sclerosis, enrolled in a pregnancy study. The rearrangement joins TRBV19 to TRBJ2-3, with D possibly being TRBD2 (6 bases). The CDR3 loop reads CASSVASAKDTQYF. The CDR3, as DNA: TGTGCCAGTAGTGTGGCTAGCGCTAAAGATACGCAGTATTTT.